This passage covers 26 T cell receptor beta chains from one sample sequenced in a study of T cells expressing NK-cell markers. TCRdb re-called the 5' RACE reads; one entry per CDR3 protein, DNA not given. The specimen's table records some 460,000 distinct CDR3 sequences. Material for sequencing was blood T cells: a sorted CD56 or NKG2C T cell subset, CD4+ or CD8+ T cells, or bulk PBMC T cells (not recorded which). The receptor set was obtained from a woman aged 45-59 years in good health.

The J gene is TRBJ2-3, the V gene TRBV29-1; TCRdb's D gene call, TRBD1, goes unchecked for lack of DNA. CDR1 and CDR2 (germline): SQVTM, ANQGSEA. The CDR3 consists of 13 residues. The CDR3 loop reads CSVRQGAGDTQYF.

CDR3 amino acids: CSARDPRLAATDTQYF. This sequence joins TRBV20-1 and TRBJ2-3; as DNA is missing, the TRBD2 call by TCRdb cannot be tested. The germline gives CDR1 DFQATT, CDR2 SNEGSKA (reference sequence). The CDR3 totals 16 residues.

J is TRBJ2-1 and V is TRBV3-1; TCRdb reports TRBD1, a call that lacks DNA to check it against. The CDR3 covers 15 residues. CDR1 LGHDT and CDR2 YNNKEL come from the germline V gene (reference sequence). The CDR3 protein is CASSQASGPGGEQFF.

V is TRBV20-1 and J is TRBJ1-2; no DNA is available, so the TRBD1 call from TCRdb remains unchecked. Per the germline V gene, CDR1 is DFQATT and CDR2 is SNEGSKA (reference sequence). CDR3 length equals 14 residues. The CDR3 sequence: CSARDLDRNHGYTF.

V gene TRBV6-5 combines with J gene TRBJ2-7; as DNA is missing, the TRBD1 call by TCRdb cannot be tested. Germline CDR1 reads MNHEY; CDR2 reads SVGAGI. The CDR3 is 16 amino acids. This CDR3 is CASSFSLGQGDGEQYF.

The CDR3 here is CASSPRDRGYGYTF. This chain links TRBV7-9 with TRBJ1-2; TCRdb outputs TRBD1, but without DNA this stays unchecked. The CDR3 consists of 14 residues. Per the germline V gene, CDR1 is SEHNR and CDR2 is FQNEAQ (reference sequence). Supplemented by reference TRBV7-9 and TRBJ1-2, the full variable domain reads DTGVSQNPRHKITKRGQNVTFRCDPISEHNRLYWYRQTLGQGPEFLTYFQNEAQLEKSRLLSDRFSAERPKGSFSTLEIQRTEQGDSAMYLCASSPRDRGYGYTFGSGTRLTVV.

The chain links TRBV11-3 to TRBJ2-2; TCRdb names TRBD1, which stays unverified in the absence of DNA. The CDR3 has 14 amino acids. Per germline, CDR1 SGHNT and CDR2 YENEEA. CDR3: CASSSGTDTGELFF. Filled out from reference TRBV11-3 and TRBJ2-2, the complete variable domain reads EAGVVQSPRYKIIEKKQPVAFWCNPISGHNTLYWYLQNLGQGPELLIRYENEEAVDDSQLPKDRFSAERLKGVDSTLKIQPAELGDSAVYLCASSSGTDTGELFFGEGSRLTVL.

The V and J genes are TRBV7-8 and TRBJ1-2. Germline CDR1 and CDR2: SGHVS and FQNEAQ. There are 15 residues in the CDR3. The CDR3 loop reads CASSLAEGSGYGYTF.

The chain has TRBV9 and TRBJ2-2; there is no DNA to check the TCRdb D call of TRBD1. Per the germline V gene, CDR1 is SGDLS and CDR2 is YYNGEE. The CDR3 is 14 residues long. CDR3 loop: CASSDRAYTGELFF.

The chain couples TRBV28 to TRBJ1-5. Germline V gives CDR1 MDHEN, CDR2 SYDVKM. The CDR3 is made up of 12 amino acids. CDR3 sequence reads: CASRETNQPQHF.

Its frequency marks this clonotype as medium-sized. This chain connects TRBV15 to TRBJ2-5; absent DNA, TCRdb's TRBD2 call cannot be checked. This CDR3 comprises 15 residues. Germline values: CDR1 LNHNV, CDR2 YYDKDF (reference sequence). CDR3 sequence reads: CATSRRHGGQETQYF. Full variable domain (outside the CDR3, taken from reference TRBV15 and TRBJ2-5): DAMVIQNPRYQVTQFGKPVTLSCSQTLNHNVMYWYQQKSSQAPKLLFHYYDKDFNNEADTPDNFQSRRPNTSFCFLDIRSPGLGDTAMYLCATSRRHGGQETQYFGPGTRLLVL.

The V call is TRBV6-5, the J call TRBJ2-1; there is no DNA to check the TCRdb D call of TRBD2. This CDR3 has 17 amino acids. The germline gives CDR1 MNHEY, CDR2 SVGAGI. CDR3: CASSSLLGRGANNEQFF.

The chain carries TRBV10-2 and TRBJ2-3; TCRdb reports TRBD2, a call that lacks DNA to check it against. Germline CDR1 and CDR2: WSHSY and SAAADI. The CDR3 has 15 amino acids. The CDR3 spells CASSESTGGTDTQYF.

V is TRBV5-1 and J is TRBJ1-1; there is no DNA to check the TCRdb D call of TRBD1. Germline V gene data show CDR1 as SGHRS and CDR2 as YFSETQ. The CDR3 has 16 amino acids. CDR3 residues: CASTRPGAGMNTEAFF.

This rearrangement joins TRBV5-1 to TRBJ2-1; TCRdb selects TRBD1, and the lack of DNA leaves this call unchecked. Germline V gene lookup returns CDR1 SGHRS and CDR2 YFSETQ. This CDR3 has 16 amino acids. CDR3 loop: CASSLGTGGLVFEQFF.

This chain uses TRBV3-1 with TRBJ2-6. Germline V gene sequence: CDR1 LGHDT, CDR2 YNNKEL (reference sequence). The CDR3 totals 16 residues. The CDR3 loop is CASSQAKDLRANVLTF.

The rearrangement links TRBV20-1 to TRBJ2-1. Germline values: CDR1 DFQATT, CDR2 SNEGSKA (reference sequence). This CDR3 spans 15 amino acids. This CDR3 reads CSARDSWRNNNEQFF.

The V and J genes are TRBV5-1 and TRBJ2-1; checking the TCRdb D call of TRBD1 is not possible without DNA. The CDR3 runs to 17 residues. Germline CDR1 SGHRS, CDR2 YFSETQ. The CDR3 here is CASSLTRSGQGYNEQFF.

CDR3 sequence reads: CASRLGLNAGELFF. The rearrangement uses TRBV25-1 and TRBJ2-2; TCRdb lists TRBD2, though no DNA is available to test this call. Germline CDR1 is MGHDK and CDR2 is SYGVNS. The CDR3 consists of 14 residues.

This rearrangement joins TRBV12-5 to TRBJ2-1; without DNA, the TCRdb call of TRBD1 cannot be checked. The V gene's germline CDR1 is LGHNT and CDR2 FRNRAP. The CDR3 is 15 residues long. The CDR3: CASGLSPSSYNEQFF.

The V call is TRBV24-1, the J call TRBJ2-3. The CDR3 covers 15 residues. Per germline, CDR1 KGHDR and CDR2 SFDVKD. CDR3 region: CATSESLTGTDTQYF.

V usage is TRBV12-3 or TRBV12-4 and J usage is TRBJ2-1; TCRdb picks TRBD1, but there is no DNA to check that call. This CDR3 has 15 residues. Here the CDR3 reads CASSLEGTGRNEQFF.

The gene calls are TRBV6-5 and TRBJ2-5; with no DNA, the TCRdb D assignment of TRBD2 cannot be verified. CDR1 and CDR2 from the germline V gene are MNHEY and SVGAGI. This CDR3 has 14 residues. CDR3 residues: CASTLAGSQETQYF.

This chain uses TRBV7-6 with TRBJ2-1; there is no DNA to check the TCRdb D call of TRBD1. The CDR3 sequence is 16 residues long. CDR1 SGHVS and CDR2 FNYEAQ come from the germline V gene. The CDR3 region is CASSLAHRPLENEQFF. The variable domain in full, completed from reference TRBV7-6 and TRBJ2-1, reads GAGVSQSPRYKVTKRGQDVALRCDPISGHVSLYWYRQALGQGPEFLTYFNYEAQQDKSGLPNDRFSAERPEGSISTLTIQRTEQRDSAMYRCASSLAHRPLENEQFFGPGTRLTVL.

The chain employs TRBV18 and TRBJ1-4; there is no DNA to check the TCRdb D call of TRBD1. The CDR3 covers 15 residues. The V gene's germline CDR1 is KGHSH and CDR2 LQKENI. This CDR3 is CASSPPFTRGSELFF.

The chain carries TRBV19 and TRBJ2-1; TCRdb gives TRBD1 as the D gene, but with no DNA this cannot be confirmed. The CDR3 is made up of 17 amino acids. Germline V gene sequence: CDR1 LNHDA, CDR2 SQIVND (reference sequence). The CDR3 loop reads CASRDTFSGSSYNEQFF.